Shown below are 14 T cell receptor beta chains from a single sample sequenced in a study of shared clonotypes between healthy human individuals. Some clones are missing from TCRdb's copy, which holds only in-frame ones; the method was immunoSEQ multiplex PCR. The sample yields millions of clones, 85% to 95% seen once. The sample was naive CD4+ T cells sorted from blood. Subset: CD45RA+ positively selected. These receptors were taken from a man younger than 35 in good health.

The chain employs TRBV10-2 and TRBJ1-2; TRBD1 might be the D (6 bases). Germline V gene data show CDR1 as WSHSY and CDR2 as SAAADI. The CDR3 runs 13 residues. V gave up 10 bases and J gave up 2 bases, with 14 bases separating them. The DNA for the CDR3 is TGCGCCACCATCGACAGGCAGAACTATGGCTACACCTTC. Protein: CATIDRQNYGYTF.

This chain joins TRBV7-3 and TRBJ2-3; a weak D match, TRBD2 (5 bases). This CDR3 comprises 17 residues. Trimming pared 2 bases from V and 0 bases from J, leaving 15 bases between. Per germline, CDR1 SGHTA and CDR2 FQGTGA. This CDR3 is CASSLRPPGTSTDTQYF. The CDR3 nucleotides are TGTGCCAGCAGCTTACGGCCCCCGGGAACGAGCACAGATACGCAGTATTTT.

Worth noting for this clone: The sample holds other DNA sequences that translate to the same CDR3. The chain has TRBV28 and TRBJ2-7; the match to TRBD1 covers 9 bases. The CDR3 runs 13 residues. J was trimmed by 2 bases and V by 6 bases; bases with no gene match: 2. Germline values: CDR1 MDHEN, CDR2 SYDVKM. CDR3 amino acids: CASRGQGTYEQYF. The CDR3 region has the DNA TGTGCCAGCAGGGGACAGGGAACCTACGAGCAGTACTTC.

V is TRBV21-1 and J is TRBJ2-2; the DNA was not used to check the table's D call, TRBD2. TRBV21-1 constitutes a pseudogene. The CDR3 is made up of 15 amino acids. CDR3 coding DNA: TGTGCCAGCAGCAATGAGGGAGATCGGACCGGGGAGCTGTTTTTT. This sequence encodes CASSNEGDRTGELFF.

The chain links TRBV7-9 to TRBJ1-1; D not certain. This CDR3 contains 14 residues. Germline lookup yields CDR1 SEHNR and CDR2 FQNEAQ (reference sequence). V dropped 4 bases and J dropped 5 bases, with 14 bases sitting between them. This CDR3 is CASSSLVGGTEAFF. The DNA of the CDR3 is TGTGCCAGCAGCTCGCTTGTGGGTGGGACTGAAGCTTTCTTT.

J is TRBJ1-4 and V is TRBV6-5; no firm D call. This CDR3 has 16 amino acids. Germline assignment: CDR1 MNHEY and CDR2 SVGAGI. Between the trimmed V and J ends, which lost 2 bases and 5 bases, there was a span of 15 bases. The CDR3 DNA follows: TGTGCCAGCAGTTACACCCCGTTAGCAGGCAATGAAAAACTGTTTTTT. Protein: CASSYTPLAGNEKLFF.

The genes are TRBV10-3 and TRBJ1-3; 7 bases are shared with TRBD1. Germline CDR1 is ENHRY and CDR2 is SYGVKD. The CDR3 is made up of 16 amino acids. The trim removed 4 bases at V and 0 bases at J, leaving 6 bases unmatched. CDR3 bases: TGTGCCATCAGTGGACAGGGATGGAGCTCTGGAAACACCATATATTTT. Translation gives CAISGQGWSSGNTIYF.

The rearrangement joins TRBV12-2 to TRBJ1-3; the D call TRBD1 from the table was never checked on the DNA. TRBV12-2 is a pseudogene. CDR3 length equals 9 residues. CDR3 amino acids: CASRNRIYF. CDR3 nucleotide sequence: TGTGCAAGTCGCAACAGGATATATTTT.

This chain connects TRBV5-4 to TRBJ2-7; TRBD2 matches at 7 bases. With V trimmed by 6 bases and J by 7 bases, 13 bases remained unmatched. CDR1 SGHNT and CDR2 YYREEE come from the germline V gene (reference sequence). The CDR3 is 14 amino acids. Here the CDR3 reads CASTPGGVVQEQYF. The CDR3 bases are TGTGCCAGCACCCCGGGGGGAGTCGTTCAGGAGCAGTACTTC.

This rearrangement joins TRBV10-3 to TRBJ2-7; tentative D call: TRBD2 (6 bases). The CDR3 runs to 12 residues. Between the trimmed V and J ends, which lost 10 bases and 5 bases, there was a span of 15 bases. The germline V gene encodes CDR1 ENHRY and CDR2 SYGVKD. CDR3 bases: TGTGCCACTCAGGGACTGGCCGACGAGCAGTACTTC. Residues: CATQGLADEQYF.

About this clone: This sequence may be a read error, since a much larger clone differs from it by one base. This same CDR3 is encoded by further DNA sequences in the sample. CDR3 bases: TGTGCCAGTAGTCCGGGACAGGGACGCTATGGCTACACCTTC. Amino acids: CASSPGQGRYGYTF. This rearrangement joins TRBV19 to TRBJ1-2; 9 bases agree with TRBD1. The germline V gene has CDR1 LNHDA and CDR2 SQIVND (reference sequence). V shed 5 bases, J shed 4 bases, and the junction held 5 bases outside the gene matches. This CDR3 has 14 residues.

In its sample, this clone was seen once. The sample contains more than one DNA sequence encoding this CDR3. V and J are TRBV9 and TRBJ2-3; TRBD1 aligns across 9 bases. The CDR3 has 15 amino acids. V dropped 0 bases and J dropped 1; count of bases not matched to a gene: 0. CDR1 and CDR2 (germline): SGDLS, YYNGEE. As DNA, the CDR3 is TGTGCCAGCAGCGTAGGACAGGGGGGCACAGATACGCAGTATTTT. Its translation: CASSVGQGGTDTQYF.

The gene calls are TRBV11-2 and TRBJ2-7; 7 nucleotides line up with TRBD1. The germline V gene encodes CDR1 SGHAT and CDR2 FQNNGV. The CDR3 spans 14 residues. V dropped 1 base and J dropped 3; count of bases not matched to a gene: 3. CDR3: CASSLAGTDYEQYF. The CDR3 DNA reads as TGTGCCAGCAGCTTAGCGGGGACAGACTACGAGCAGTACTTC.

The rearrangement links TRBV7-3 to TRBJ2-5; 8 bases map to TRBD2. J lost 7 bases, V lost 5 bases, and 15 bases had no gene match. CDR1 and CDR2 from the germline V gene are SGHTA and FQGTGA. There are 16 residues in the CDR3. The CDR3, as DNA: TGTGCCAGCAGCCTTTCGGAAGTGCGGGGGGTCGGGACCCAGTACTTC. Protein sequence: CASSLSEVRGVGTQYF.